Listed below are T cell receptor beta chains from one sample, sequenced in a study of shared clonotypes between healthy human individuals. Assay: immunoSEQ multiplex PCR; the TCRdb copy retains only in-frame clones and omits some. The repertoire holds about 580,000 clones, 95% to 98% seen once, with 0.3% in the top ten. Source material: naive CD8+ T cells sorted from blood. The receptors here all came from a man aged 25 to 45 in good health. The CDR3 runs from the conserved cysteine through the conserved F or W. D genes are given only for firm matches. The size field is filled for only some rows; it gives once, few, many or a size class.

d_call clone_size j_call v_call cdr3_aa cdr3_nt
NA NA TRBJ2-5 TRBV11-2 CASSSPRSRAQETQYF TGTGCCAGCAGTTCCCCCCGTTCCCGGGCGCAAGAGACCCAGTACTTC
NA NA TRBJ2-7 TRBV28 CASSLSPGASYEQYF TGTGCCAGCAGTTTAAGCCCAGGGGCCTCCTACGAGCAGTACTTC
NA NA TRBJ2-7 TRBV7-9 CASSSGPSQYF TGTGCCAGCAGCTCGGGACCTTCCCAGTACTTC
NA few TRBJ2-1 TRBV6-4 CASSDSSEYEQFF TGTGCCAGCAGTGACTCCAGCGAGTATGAGCAGTTCTTC
NA NA TRBJ2-3 TRBV5-6 CASRPWETDTQYF TGTGCCAGCCGGCCCTGGGAGACAGATACGCAGTATTTT
NA few TRBJ2-3 TRBV27 CASSNIEDTQYF TGTGCCAGCAGTAACATTGAAGATACGCAGTATTTT
TRBD1 NA TRBJ2-7 TRBV28 CASSFRDRGLSEQYF TGTGCCAGCAGTTTCCGGGACAGGGGATTGAGCGAGCAGTACTTC
NA NA TRBJ2-7 TRBV7-9 CASSPNYEQYF TGTGCCAGCAGCCCCAACTACGAGCAGTACTTC
NA NA TRBJ2-2 TRBV5-1 CASSLNTGELFF TGCGCCAGCAGCTTAAACACCGGGGAGCTGTTTTTT
NA NA TRBJ1-5 TRBV27 CASSLIGQGHQPQHF TGTGCCAGCAGTTTAATAGGACAAGGGCATCAGCCCCAGCATTTT